This is a list of T cell receptor beta chains from one sample in a study of control samples from healthy donors and cancer patients. Assay used: immunoSEQ multiplex PCR; TCRdb lists only in-frame clones, some missing. The profile shows roughly 120,000 clones, approximately 90% of them singletons. The sequencing sample was made of blood. These receptor sequences come from a woman under 30 in good health. Each CDR3 is given with its conserved first and last residue. Fields, in order: J gene, V gene, D gene, clone size, CDR3 protein, CDR3 DNA. The D gene is left open where the match is weak. Not all rows give a size; the values are once, few, many and, for expanded clones, a class.

TRBJ1-1 | TRBV27 | . | . | CASSLYQGGTEAFF | TGTGCCAGCAGTTTATACCAGGGAGGCACTGAAGCTTTCTTT
TRBJ2-5 | TRBV18 | . | . | CASSLRHEETQYF | TGTGCCAGCTCCCTCAGACACGAAGAGACCCAGTACTTC
TRBJ2-7 | TRBV5-6 | TRBD1 | . | CASSPRDRFPYEQYF | TGTGCCAGCAGCCCCCGGGACAGATTCCCCTACGAGCAGTACTTC
TRBJ2-1 | TRBV7-9 | TRBD2 | . | CASSLGLAGHNEQFF | TGTGCCAGCAGCTTAGGACTAGCGGGGCACAATGAGCAGTTCTTC
TRBJ1-2 | TRBV13 | . | . | CASSSVPGVGYGYTF | TGTGCCAGCAGCTCCGTTCCAGGGGTGGGGTATGGCTACACCTTC
TRBJ1-4 | TRBV5-1 | . | . | CASSLGGGGGEKLFF | TGCGCCAGCAGCTTGGGCGGGGGAGGAGGAGAAAAACTGTTTTTT
TRBJ2-7 | TRBV3-1/TRBV3-2 | TRBD2 | . | CASSQERLAENSYEQYF | TGTGCCAGCAGCCAAGAGAGACTAGCGGAGAATTCCTACGAGCAGTACTTC
TRBJ2-1 | TRBV19 | TRBD1 | . | CATRVPGQGYNEQFF | TGTGCCACTAGAGTACCGGGACAGGGCTACAATGAGCAGTTCTTC
TRBJ2-3 | TRBV6-2/TRBV6-3 | TRBD1 | . | CASSQGSQGATDTQYF | TGTGCCAGCAGCCAAGGCTCCCAGGGGGCCACAGATACGCAGTATTTT
TRBJ2-7 | TRBV10-2 | TRBD1 | . | CASSDGTGAYEQYF | TGCGCCAGCAGTGACGGGACAGGGGCCTACGAGCAGTACTTC
TRBJ1-2 | TRBV5-8 | . | . | CASSLGTDIYGYTF | TGTGCCAGCAGCTTGGGAACTGACATCTATGGCTACACCTTC
TRBJ2-3 | TRBV28 | . | . | CASNTLLGDTQYF | TGTGCCAGCAATACTCTCCTAGGAGATACGCAGTATTTT
TRBJ2-1 | TRBV12-3/TRBV12-4 | . | many | CASSDGYEQFF | TGTGCCAGCAGTGATGGTTATGAGCAGTTCTTC
TRBJ2-3 | TRBV6-5 | . | . | CASRAGTGRFDTQYF | TGTGCCAGCAGAGCAGGGACGGGACGTTTCGATACGCAGTATTTT
TRBJ1-4 | TRBV24-1 | TRBD1 | . | CATSDGTAEPNEKLFF | TGTGCCACCAGTGATGGGACAGCAGAACCTAATGAAAAACTGTTTTTT
TRBJ2-2 | TRBV24-1 | . | . | CATRGGRAGELFF | TGTGCCACCAGGGGGGGGCGCGCCGGGGAGCTGTTTTTT
TRBJ2-2 | TRBV24-1 | TRBD2 | . | CATSDGGIPNTGELFF | TGTGCCACCAGTGACGGGGGGATCCCGAACACCGGGGAGCTGTTTTTT
TRBJ2-7 | TRBV11-1 | . | . | CASSLESGYEQYF | TGTGCCAGCAGCTTAGAATCCGGGTACGAGCAGTACTTC
TRBJ1-1 | TRBV14 | . | few | CASRAAGLRNTEAFF | TGTGCCAGCAGAGCGGCAGGGTTGCGGAACACTGAAGCTTTCTTT
TRBJ2-3 | TRBV12-5 | . | . | CASGSTDTQYF | TGTGCTAGTGGAAGCACAGATACGCAGTATTTT
TRBJ2-3 | TRBV5-4 | . | . | CASSFGDTQYF | TGTGCCAGCAGCTTTGGCGATACGCAGTATTTT
TRBJ1-5 | TRBV5-8 | . | . | CASSTIRLSVQPQHF | TGTGCCAGCAGCACCATCCGACTCAGTGTACAGCCCCAGCATTTT
TRBJ1-5 | TRBV28 | . | . | CASSTATIVSNQPQHF | TGTGCCAGCAGTACCGCGACAATCGTTAGCAATCAGCCCCAGCATTTT
TRBJ1-1 | TRBV7-2 | . | . | CASSLNPLWGRTEAFF | TGTGCCAGCAGCTTGAATCCTCTGTGGGGGCGTACTGAAGCTTTCTTT
TRBJ2-7 | TRBV6-2/TRBV6-3 | . | . | CASSYSKQLTGPYEQYF | TGTGCCAGCAGTTACTCGAAACAACTAACGGGACCTTACGAGCAGTACTTC
TRBJ2-1 | TRBV27 | . | . | CASSSLGGGVNEQFF | TGTGCCAGCAGTTCCCTAGGAGGAGGGGTGAATGAGCAGTTCTTC
TRBJ1-1 | TRBV9 | . | . | CASSSQTEIATEAFF | TGTGCCAGTAGCTCGCAAACAGAAATTGCAACTGAAGCTTTCTTT
TRBJ1-5 | TRBV10-2 | . | . | CASSIVVNQPQHF | TGCGCCAGCAGTATAGTGGTAAATCAGCCCCAGCATTTT
TRBJ1-1 | TRBV20-1 | . | . | CSASTGRLNTEAFF | TGCAGTGCTAGTACGGGTCGGTTGAACACTGAAGCTTTCTTT
TRBJ2-1 | TRBV12-3/TRBV12-4 | . | few | CASSLHEQFF | TGTGCCAGCAGTTTACATGAGCAGTTCTTC
TRBJ2-7 | TRBV19 | . | . | CASSIGQGYEQYF | TGTGCCAGTAGTATTGGTCAGGGCTACGAGCAGTACTTC
TRBJ2-1 | TRBV4-3 | TRBD2 | . | CASSQAPGLADYNEQFF | TGCGCCAGCAGCCAAGCTCCCGGACTAGCGGATTACAATGAGCAGTTCTTC
TRBJ2-1 | TRBV5-1 | . | . | CASSLASSEQFF | TGCGCCAGCAGCTTGGCCTCCAGTGAGCAGTTCTTC
TRBJ2-1 | TRBV6-2/TRBV6-3 | . | once | CASSYSAQPTYNEQFF | TGTGCCAGCAGTTACTCAGCCCAACCAACCTACAATGAGCAGTTCTTC
TRBJ1-5 | TRBV19 | TRBD1 | . | CASGTGLNQPQHF | TGTGCCAGTGGGACAGGGCTTAATCAGCCCCAGCATTTT
TRBJ2-3 | TRBV13 | . | . | CASSLIGRGRDVSFPDTQYF | TGTGCCAGCAGCTTGATCGGTCGGGGCAGGGACGTCTCCTTCCCAGATACGCAGTATTTT
TRBJ1-5 | TRBV30 | . | . | CAWSASGGAFNQPQHF | TGTGCCTGGAGTGCCTCGGGAGGGGCCTTCAATCAGCCCCAGCATTTT
TRBJ2-3 | TRBV29-1 | . | . | CSAIRQSSTDTQYF | TGCAGCGCCATTCGGCAGAGTAGCACAGATACGCAGTATTTT
TRBJ1-2 | TRBV6-1 | . | . | CASSEHHNYGYTF | TGTGCCAGCAGTGAACACCATAACTATGGCTACACCTTC
TRBJ2-3 | TRBV30 | . | . | CAWTSTDFTDTQYF | TGTGCCTGGACCTCAACAGACTTCACAGATACGCAGTATTTT
TRBJ2-1 | TRBV5-1 | . | . | CASSIEPSYNEQFF | TGCGCCAGCAGCATCGAGCCTTCCTACAATGAGCAGTTCTTC
TRBJ2-5 | TRBV25-1 | TRBD2 | . | CASSLTSGVDQETQYF | TGTGCCAGCAGCTTGACTAGCGGGGTAGACCAAGAGACCCAGTACTTC
TRBJ1-2 | TRBV6-5 | TRBD1 | . | CASSYSDRDWDGYTF | TGTGCCAGCAGTTACTCCGACAGGGACTGGGATGGCTACACCTTC
TRBJ2-1 | TRBV28 | TRBD2 | . | CASSLTSGRMDEQFF | TGTGCCAGCAGTTTGACTAGCGGGAGAATGGATGAGCAGTTCTTC
TRBJ2-1 | TRBV15 | . | . | CATSRNSGEQFF | TGTGCCACCAGCAGAAACAGCGGGGAGCAGTTCTTC
TRBJ2-7 | TRBV3-1/TRBV3-2 | TRBD1 | . | CASSQDDRGPHEQYF | TGTGCCAGCAGCCAAGATGACAGGGGTCCCCACGAGCAGTACTTC
TRBJ2-5 | TRBV24-1 | TRBD2 | . | CATSEIAGEETQYF | TGTGCCACCAGTGAAATAGCGGGGGAAGAGACCCAGTACTTC
TRBJ2-7 | TRBV7-6 | TRBD2 | . | CASSPSGSIDEQYF | TGTGCCAGCAGCCCCAGCGGGAGTATCGACGAGCAGTACTTC
TRBJ2-2 | TRBV24-1 | TRBD1 | . | CATSDLGQPNTGELFF | TGTGCCACCAGTGACTTGGGACAGCCGAACACCGGGGAGCTGTTTTTT
TRBJ1-6 | TRBV20-1 | . | . | CSASPRRGNSPLHF | TGCAGTGCTAGTCCCAGAAGGGGAAATTCACCCCTCCACTTT
TRBJ1-6 | TRBV7-9 | . | few | CASSLFRQVGVSSPLHF | TGTGCCAGCAGCTTATTTCGACAGGTAGGGGTGTCTTCACCCCTCCACTTT
TRBJ2-1 | TRBV19 | TRBD2 | . | CASSIRGGLINEQFF | TGTGCCAGTAGTATTCGCGGGGGGTTAATCAATGAGCAGTTCTTC
TRBJ2-1 | TRBV30 | . | . | CACIKSLGHNEQFF | TGTGCCTGCATAAAATCGTTAGGCCACAATGAGCAGTTCTTC
TRBJ2-3 | TRBV3-1/TRBV3-2 | TRBD2 | . | CASREGLAGGPYTDTQYF | TGTGCCAGCAGAGAGGGACTAGCGGGAGGGCCTTATACAGATACGCAGTATTTT
TRBJ1-2 | TRBV7-7 | TRBD1 | few | CASSSDRGYGYGYTF | TGTGCTAGCAGCTCCGACAGGGGCTACGGCTATGGCTACACCTTC
TRBJ1-1 | TRBV5-1 | . | . | CASRSDPGSNTEAFF | TGCGCCAGCAGAAGTGACCCCGGGTCAAACACTGAAGCTTTCTTT
TRBJ2-1 | TRBV19 | TRBD2 | few | CASSSGTSGGNEQFF | TGTGCCAGTAGTTCTGGGACTAGCGGCGGCAATGAGCAGTTCTTC
TRBJ1-5 | TRBV24-1 | . | . | CATSDFGQPQHF | TGTGCCACCAGTGATTTTGGGCAGCCCCAGCATTTT
TRBJ2-2 | TRBV13 | TRBD1 | . | CASSSWTGRNTGELFF | TGTGCCAGCAGCTCATGGACAGGCCGAAACACCGGGGAGCTGTTTTTT
TRBJ2-2 | TRBV7-9 | . | . | CASSSGTQGWRTGELFF | TGTGCCAGCAGCTCCGGGACCCAGGGTTGGCGGACCGGGGAGCTGTTTTTT